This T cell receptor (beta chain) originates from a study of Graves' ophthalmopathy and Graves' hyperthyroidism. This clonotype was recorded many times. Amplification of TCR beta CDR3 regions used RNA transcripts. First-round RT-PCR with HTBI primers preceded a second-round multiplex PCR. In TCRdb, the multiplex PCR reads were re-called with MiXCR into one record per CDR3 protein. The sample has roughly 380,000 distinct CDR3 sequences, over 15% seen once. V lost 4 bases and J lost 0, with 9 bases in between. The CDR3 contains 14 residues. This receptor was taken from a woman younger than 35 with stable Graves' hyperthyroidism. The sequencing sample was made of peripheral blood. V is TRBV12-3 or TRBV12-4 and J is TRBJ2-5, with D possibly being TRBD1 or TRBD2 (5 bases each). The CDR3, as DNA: TGTGCCAGCAGTTCCATGGGGGACCAAGAGACCCAGTACTTC. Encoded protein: CASSSMGDQETQYF.